A single sample is the source of the 29 T cell receptor beta chains below, sequenced in a study of T-cell memory formation after mild COVID-19. TCRdb used MiXCR to reprocess the 5' RACE reads, holding one entry per CDR3 protein. The table lists fewer than 250,000 distinct CDR3 sequences, roughly 18% of them singletons, with roughly 2.4% in the top ten. Source material: PBMCs or a T cell subset sorted from them (not recorded which). The receptors here all came from an adult woman who had mild COVID-19 (a few samples of this study predate the infection). Cell type and time point are not known.

This clonotype was seen only a few times. The V and J genes are TRBV7-2 and TRBJ1-1, with D tentatively TRBD1 (5 bases). Germline V gene data show CDR1 as SGHTA and CDR2 as FQGNSA. Trimming stripped 5 bases from V and 4 bases from J, with 14 bases between. This CDR3 spans 14 amino acids. CDR3 sequence: CASSRPDRRTEAFF. The DNA for the CDR3 is TGTGCCAGCAGCCGCCCCGACAGACGCACTGAAGCTTTCTTT.

This clonotype appeared many times. The rearrangement joins TRBV29-1 to TRBJ2-1, with 8 bases identical to TRBD2. V shed 2 bases, J shed 6 bases, and the junction held 6 bases outside the gene matches. The CDR3 contains 14 residues. Germline V CDR1 and CDR2: SQVTM, ANQGSEA. The CDR3 sequence is CSVEPREVPNEQFF. DNA of the CDR3: TGCAGCGTTGAACCGCGGGAGGTACCCAATGAGCAGTTCTTC.

A few counts support this clonotype. The chain recombines TRBV25-1 with TRBJ2-2; D call uncertain. The CDR3 loop spans 13 amino acids. V was pared by 4 bases and J by 6 bases, with 9 bases between. From germline, CDR1 is MGHDK and CDR2 SYGVNS. Here the CDR3 reads CASSGVIAGELFF. The CDR3 DNA reads TGTGCCAGCAGTGGGGTTATTGCCGGGGAGCTGTTTTTT.

The rearrangement joins TRBV9 to TRBJ2-4, with 7 nucleotides matching TRBD1. Germline V CDR1 and CDR2: SGDLS, YYNGEE. V shed 4 bases, J shed 0 bases, and the junction held 13 bases outside the gene matches. The CDR3 has 18 residues. The chain's CDR3 is CASSPTGAVRSAKNIQYF. CDR3 bases: TGTGCCAGCAGCCCCACAGGGGCAGTCCGATCAGCCAAAAACATTCAGTACTTC.

The chain recombines TRBV12-3 or TRBV12-4 with TRBJ2-7; 8 nucleotides agree with TRBD1. J gave up 3 bases and V 4 bases, and 5 bases lay outside the gene matches. The CDR3 loop spans 14 amino acids. The DNA for the CDR3 is TGTGCCAGCAGTTCGGGTGGACAGGGCTACGAGCAGTACTTC. It codes for CASSSGGQGYEQYF.

The chain has TRBV7-2 and TRBJ1-1; TRBD1 agrees at 7 bases. The V segment lost 1 base and the J segment 10 bases; nucleotides outside the gene matches: 12. CDR1 is SGHTA, CDR2 FQGNSA, per germline. This CDR3 comprises 15 residues. CDR3 coding DNA: TGTGCCAGCAGCTTAGTAAGGGACAGCCCACCGGGAGCTTTCTTT. Translated, it gives CASSLVRDSPPGAFF.

This clonotype turned up a few times. This rearrangement joins TRBV5-1 to TRBJ1-2; TRBD1 matches at 10 bases. This CDR3 region has 15 residues. Trimming cost V 4 bases and J 6 bases; bases outside gene matches: 9. Germline-derived CDR1 and CDR2 are SGHRS and YFSETQ. The CDR3 nucleotides are TGCGCCAGCAGCCCAGGACAGGGGGTAGAGGATGGCTACACCTTC. Residues: CASSPGQGVEDGYTF. The complete variable domain, with remaining parts taken from reference TRBV5-1 and TRBJ1-2, reads KAGVTQTPRYLIKTRGQQVTLSCSPISGHRSVSWYQQTPGQGLQFLFEYFSETQRNKGNFPGRFSGRQFSNSRSEMNVSTLELGDSALYLCASSPGQGVEDGYTFGSGTRLTVV.

The V gene is TRBV20-1, the J gene TRBJ2-1; maybe TRBD1 (5 bases). The CDR3 is 12 residues long. From germline, CDR1 is DFQATT and CDR2 SNEGSKA (reference sequence). V lost 3 bases and J 10 bases, leaving 13 bases between the germline ends. CDR3 DNA sequence: TGCAGTGCTAGTCCCAGGGTGGCGGAGCAGTTCTTC. It encodes CSASPRVAEQFF.

This clonotype has more than one count but fewer than ten. The chain employs TRBV6-5 and TRBJ2-7; 9 bases are shared with TRBD1. The CDR3 totals 15 residues. Trimming cost V 6 bases and J 2 bases; bases outside gene matches: 8. CDR1 MNHEY and CDR2 SVGAGI come from the germline V gene. CDR3 sequence: CASRLLGQGPYEQYF. The DNA for the CDR3 is TGTGCCAGCAGGCTGTTGGGACAGGGCCCCTACGAGCAGTACTTC.

V usage is TRBV18 and J usage is TRBJ1-1; 7 bases are shared with TRBD1. CDR1 is KGHSH and CDR2 is LQKENI in the germline V gene. Trimming at V came to 4 bases and at J to 3 bases, leaving 5 bases not matched to a gene. The CDR3 runs 14 residues. Here the CDR3 reads CASSLQGYDTEAFF. CDR3 nucleotide sequence: TGTGCCAGCTCACTACAGGGGTATGACACTGAAGCTTTCTTT.

The table lists this clonotype with many counts. This rearrangement joins TRBV30 to TRBJ2-7; D perhaps matches TRBD1 (6 bases). The CDR3 runs 12 residues. Germline loops: CDR1 GTSNPN, CDR2 SVGIG (reference sequence). V lost 0 bases and J 9 bases, leaving 12 bases between the germline ends. CDR3 amino acids: CAWSVPRGGQYF. The CDR3 DNA sequence: TGTGCCTGGAGTGTACCCAGGGGCGGGCAGTACTTC.

This chain links TRBV5-1 with TRBJ2-5, with unresolved D. The CDR3 contains 12 residues. CDR1 and CDR2 (germline): SGHRS, YFSETQ. Trimming pared 3 bases from V and 9 bases from J, leaving 12 bases between. CDR3: CASSSSDSAQYF. The DNA of the CDR3 is TGCGCCAGCAGCTCCTCAGACTCGGCCCAGTACTTC.

On this clonotype itself: The junction differs from germline at one of its ends, possibly a read error. The V and J genes are TRBV20-1 and TRBJ2-3, with 9 bases fitting TRBD2. Germline V CDR1 and CDR2: DFQATT, SNEGSKA (reference sequence). The CDR3 is 14 residues long. The CDR3 loop reads CSARSAGGGGTQYF. The CDR3 region has the DNA TGCAGTGCTAGATCAGCGGGAGGTGGGGGTACGCAGTACTTT.

This clonotype is a singleton in its sample. The chain carries TRBV4-2 and TRBJ1-1, with D hard to call. The CDR3 length is 15 residues. The germline V gene encodes CDR1 LGHNA and CDR2 YNFKEQ. Between the trimmed V and J ends, which lost 1 base and 3 bases, there was a span of 12 bases. CDR3 DNA sequence: TGTGCCAGCAGCCAAGGGAACAGCTTTTACACTGAAGCTTTCTTT. Translation gives CASSQGNSFYTEAFF.

J is TRBJ2-5 and V is TRBV4-2; 8 nucleotides agree with TRBD2. Germline CDR1 and CDR2: LGHNA and YNFKEQ. This CDR3 contains 15 residues. Losses at the gene ends were 3 bases for V and 4 bases for J; bases not matched to a gene: 7. The CDR3 nucleotides are TGTGCCAGCAGCCATGTCGGTGCGGGAGGAGAGACCCAGTACTTC. This sequence encodes CASSHVGAGGETQYF.

The chain joins TRBV6-6 to TRBJ1-4; D is ambiguous. Trimming removed 0 bases at V and 4 bases at J, with 9 bases between. Germline V gene data show CDR1 as MNHNY and CDR2 as SVGAGI (reference sequence). The CDR3 has 15 amino acids. CDR3 sequence: CASSYSLRGNEKLFF. CDR3 nucleotides: TGTGCCAGCAGTTACTCGCTCCGGGGTAATGAAAAACTGTTTTTT.

The J gene is TRBJ1-1, the V gene TRBV5-1; tentative D call: TRBD1 (5 bases). Germline lookup yields CDR1 SGHRS and CDR2 YFSETQ. CDR3 length: 14 amino acids. V lost 4 bases, J lost 0 bases, and 10 bases lay in between. The CDR3 spells CASSPRQMNTEAFF. The CDR3 nucleotides are TGCGCCAGCAGCCCCCGACAGATGAACACTGAAGCTTTCTTT.

The V call is TRBV29-1, the J call TRBJ1-1, with unresolved D. The length of the CDR3 is 13 residues. The germline V gene encodes CDR1 SQVTM and CDR2 ANQGSEA. Trimming pared 4 bases from V and 8 bases from J, leaving 17 bases between. CDR3 region: CSVVTPRRSEAFF. CDR3 nucleotides: TGCAGCGTTGTCACGCCCCGGCGGTCCGAAGCTTTCTTT.

The genes are TRBV7-2 and TRBJ1-4; 7 bases match TRBD1. The CDR3 length is 16 residues. With V trimmed by 1 base and J by 5 bases, 7 bases remained unmatched. Germline CDR1 reads SGHTA; CDR2 reads FQGNSA. CDR3 DNA: TGTGCCAGCAGCTTAGATTCGGGACAGTTAAATGAAAAACTGTTTTTT. It specifies CASSLDSGQLNEKLFF. The whole variable domain, filled in from reference TRBV7-2 and TRBJ1-4, reads GAGVSQSPSNKVTEKGKDVELRCDPISGHTALYWYRQSLGQGLEFLIYFQGNSAPDKSGLPSDRFSAERTGGSVSTLTIQRTQQEDSAVYLCASSLDSGQLNEKLFFGSGTQLSVL.

The J gene is TRBJ2-7, the V gene TRBV6-6, with a possible D match to TRBD2 (6 bases). V lost 5 bases to trimming and J lost 5 bases, with 13 bases between them. Germline values: CDR1 MNHNY, CDR2 SVGAGI (reference sequence). This CDR3 region has 13 residues. The CDR3 nucleotides read TGTGCCAGCAGTGCGGGACTCCGTAACGAGCAGTACTTC. Its translation: CASSAGLRNEQYF.

The chain has TRBV24-1 and TRBJ2-1; 13 nucleotides align to TRBD2. The V gene's germline CDR1 is KGHDR and CDR2 SFDVKD. V lost 4 bases to trimming and J lost 10 bases; unmatched junction nucleotides: 18. This CDR3 contains 19 residues. The CDR3 DNA reads as TGTGCCACCAGTGACATAACAGGGGGCTGGGGACTAGCGGGAAGAGAGCAGTTCTTC. It codes for CATSDITGGWGLAGREQFF.

V and J are TRBV2 and TRBJ2-6, with D hard to call. V gave up 6 bases and J gave up 0 bases, with 6 bases separating them. Germline-derived CDR1 and CDR2 are SNHLY and FYNNEI. The CDR3 runs to 14 residues. The CDR3 region has the DNA TGTGCCAGCAGCGCGCGCTCTGGGGCCAACGTCCTGACTTTC. Translating it yields CASSARSGANVLTF.

The rearrangement links TRBV12-3 or TRBV12-4 to TRBJ1-1; 8 positions match TRBD1. This CDR3 spans 14 amino acids. V shed 6 bases and J 8 bases; nucleotides not matched to a gene: 11. This CDR3 reads CASRSQGGMGEAFF. In DNA, the CDR3 is TGTGCCAGCAGATCACAGGGGGGGATGGGGGAAGCTTTCTTT.

Only a few counts were recorded for this clonotype. The V gene is TRBV12-3 or TRBV12-4, the J gene TRBJ2-5; D possibly corresponds to TRBD2 (6 bases). V gave up 7 bases and J gave up 3 bases, with 18 bases separating them. CDR3 length: 15 amino acids. The CDR3 protein is CASTVLGLAEETQYF. The CDR3, as DNA: TGTGCCAGCACGGTGTTGGGGTTAGCGGAAGAGACCCAGTACTTC.

The chain has TRBV30 and TRBJ1-3, with no clear D. V lost 8 bases to trimming and J lost 0 bases, with 14 bases between them. Germline V lookup: CDR1 GTSNPN, CDR2 SVGIG (reference sequence). This CDR3 has 14 amino acids. In DNA form, the CDR3 reads TGTGCCCAAAGCGTTGTCTCCTCTGGAAACACCATATATTTT. Its translation: CAQSVVSSGNTIYF.

Only a few counts were recorded for this clonotype. CDR3 DNA sequence: TGTGCCAGCAGCTTATCGCAGGGGGCCTACAATGAGCAGTTCTTC. Protein sequence: CASSLSQGAYNEQFF. The rearrangement joins TRBV7-9 to TRBJ2-1; 7 bases match TRBD1. The CDR3 covers 15 residues. Trimming cost V 2 bases and J 2 bases; bases outside gene matches: 3. Germline V gene sequence: CDR1 SEHNR, CDR2 FQNEAQ (reference sequence).

V usage is TRBV12-3 or TRBV12-4 and J usage is TRBJ2-2; possibly TRBD1 for D (6 bases). The ends were cut back, 5 bases at V and 7 bases at J, with 23 bases in the middle. The CDR3 sequence is 17 residues long. The chain's CDR3 is CASSPDRSIMGVGELFF. The CDR3 DNA sequence: TGTGCCAGCAGTCCTGACAGGTCGATAATGGGGGTCGGGGAGCTGTTTTTT.

Here the CDR3 reads CASSSADRVNTGELFF. In DNA, the CDR3 is TGTGCCAGCAGCTCCGCCGACAGGGTGAACACCGGGGAGCTGTTTTTT. J is TRBJ2-2 and V is TRBV7-9; 7 bases map to TRBD1. The CDR3 totals 16 residues. The V gene's germline CDR1 is SEHNR and CDR2 FQNEAQ (reference sequence). V trimming: 4 bases; J trimming: 1 base; junction bases outside the gene matches: 6.

The chain couples TRBV6-4 to TRBJ2-1; D possibly corresponds to TRBD1 (6 bases). The CDR3 length is 14 residues. Trimming shortened V by 6 bases and J by 3 bases, and 12 bases separated the two germline ends. Per the germline V gene, CDR1 is MRHNA and CDR2 is SNTAGT. The CDR3 sequence: CASSPEGGYNEQFF. The CDR3 DNA follows: TGTGCCAGCAGCCCCGAAGGGGGCTACAATGAGCAGTTCTTC.